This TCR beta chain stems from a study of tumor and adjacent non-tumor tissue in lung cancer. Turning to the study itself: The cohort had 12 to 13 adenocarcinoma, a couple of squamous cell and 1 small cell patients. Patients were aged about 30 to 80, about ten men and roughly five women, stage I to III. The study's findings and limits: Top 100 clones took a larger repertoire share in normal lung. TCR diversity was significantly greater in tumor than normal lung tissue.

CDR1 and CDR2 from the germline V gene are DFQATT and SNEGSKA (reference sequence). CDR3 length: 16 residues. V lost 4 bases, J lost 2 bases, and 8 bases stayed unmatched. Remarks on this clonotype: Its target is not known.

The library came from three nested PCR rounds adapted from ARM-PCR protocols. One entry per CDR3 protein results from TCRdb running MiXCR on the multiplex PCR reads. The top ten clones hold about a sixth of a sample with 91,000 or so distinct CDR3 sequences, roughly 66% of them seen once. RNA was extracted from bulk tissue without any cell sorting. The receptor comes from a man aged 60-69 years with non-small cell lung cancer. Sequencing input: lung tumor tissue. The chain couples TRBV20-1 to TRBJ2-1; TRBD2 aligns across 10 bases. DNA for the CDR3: TGCAGTGCTACACCAAGGACTAGCGGCACCTACAATGAGCAGTTCTTC. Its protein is CSATPRTSGTYNEQFF.